This TCR beta chain was identified during a study of vaccination effects on CD4 cells after COVID-19. Turning to the study itself: ViraFEST assay sequencing came after antigen-specific CD4+ T cells were expanded with viral peptide pools.

Isolation of CD4+ T cells took place after more than 9 days of culture. Either the BNT162b2 or mRNA-1273 vaccine was given to participants in two doses. Previously uninfected by SARS-CoV-2, the vaccine recipients also showed negative nucleocapsid antibodies. Clones were sequenced by immunoSEQ multiplex PCR, and TCRdb holds only the in-frame ones, with some missing. The profile shows about 8,900 clones, about 80% of them singletons. In regard to this clone: What it recognizes is unknown.

This CDR3 spans 15 amino acids. Germline loops: CDR1 SGHDT, CDR2 YYEEEE. The trim removed 1 base at V and 6 bases at J, leaving 3 bases unmatched. Sequenced here: CD4+ T cells from PBMCs cultured without peptide, sampled after COVID-19 vaccination. The chain combines TRBV5-6 with TRBJ1-5; TRBD1 matches at 11 bases. The source of this sequence is a human donor who received a COVID-19 vaccine. The CDR3 here is CASSLRTGGGQPQHF. DNA for the CDR3: TGTGCCAGCAGCTTGAGGACAGGGGGCGGTCAGCCCCAGCATTTT.